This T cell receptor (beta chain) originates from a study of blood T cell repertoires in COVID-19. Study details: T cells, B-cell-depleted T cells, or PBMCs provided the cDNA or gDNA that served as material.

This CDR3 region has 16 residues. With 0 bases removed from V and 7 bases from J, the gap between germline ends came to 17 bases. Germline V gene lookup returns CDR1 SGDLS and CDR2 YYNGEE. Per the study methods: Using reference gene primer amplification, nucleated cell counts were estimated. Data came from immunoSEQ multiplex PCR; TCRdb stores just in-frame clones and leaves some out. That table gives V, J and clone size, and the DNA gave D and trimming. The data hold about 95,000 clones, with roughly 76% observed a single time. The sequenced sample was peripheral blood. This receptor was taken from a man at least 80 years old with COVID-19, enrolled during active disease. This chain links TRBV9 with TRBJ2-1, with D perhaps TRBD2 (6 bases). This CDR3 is CASSVAGSVSVNEQFF. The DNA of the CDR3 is TGTGCCAGCAGCGTAGCCGGGAGCGTCTCGGTTAATGAGCAGTTCTTC.